Listed here are 14 T cell receptor beta chains from one sample, sequenced in a study of blood T cell repertoires in COVID-19. The method was immunoSEQ multiplex PCR; TCRdb's version includes in-frame clones alone and lacks a portion of them. The profile covers 100,000 to 150,000 clones, with roughly four fifths appearing a single time and 15% to 20% taken by the ten largest. The sample taken for sequencing was peripheral blood. Every receptor here comes from a man aged 25 to 45 with COVID-19, enrolled during active disease.

The chain joins TRBV2 to TRBJ1-3; perhaps TRBD1 as D (5 bases). Germline-derived CDR1 and CDR2 are SNHLY and FYNNEI. Trimming took off 2 bases at V and 3 bases at J, with 11 bases between the two ends. This CDR3 spans 15 amino acids. The CDR3 is CASSEQGVDGNTIYF. As DNA, the CDR3 is TGTGCCAGCAGTGAACAAGGGGTAGATGGAAACACCATATATTTT. Full variable domain (rest looked up from reference TRBV2 and TRBJ1-3): EPEVTQTPSHQVTQMGQEVILRCVPISNHLYFYWYRQILGQKVEFLVSFYNNEISEKSEIFDDQFSVERPDGSNFTLKIRSTKLEDSAMYFCASSEQGVDGNTIYFGEGSWLTVV.

This chain connects TRBV13 to TRBJ1-6; D is unresolved. The CDR3 sequence is 15 residues long. The V gene lost 0 bases and the J gene lost 7 bases, with 10 bases spanning the gap. Germline V CDR1 and CDR2: PRHDT, FYEKMQ (reference sequence). CDR3: CASSLGVQRNSPLHF. The CDR3 region has the DNA TGTGCCAGCAGCTTAGGGGTACAGCGGAATTCACCCCTCCACTTT.

The rearrangement links TRBV28 to TRBJ1-2; 11 bases are shared with TRBD1. Germline CDR1 is MDHEN and CDR2 is SYDVKM. The CDR3 contains 15 residues. The junction had 7 bases not matched to a gene; V was cut back by 5 bases and J by 5 bases. CDR3 nucleotides: TGTGCCAGCAGTGGAACCGGGACAGGGGGTTATGGCTACACCTTC. It specifies CASSGTGTGGYGYTF.

V gene TRBV11-3 combines with J gene TRBJ2-5; D possibly corresponds to TRBD1 (7 bases). Germline V lookup: CDR1 SGHNT, CDR2 YENEEA. This CDR3 comprises 14 residues. Trimming pared 3 bases from V and 9 bases from J, leaving 17 bases between. The CDR3 sequence: CASSFLAGGRSQYF. The CDR3 bases are TGTGCCAGCAGCTTCCTGGCAGGGGGGAGATCCCAGTACTTC.

This clone was recorded a few times. V is TRBV14 and J is TRBJ1-3; D call uncertain. The germline CDR1 and CDR2 sequences are SGHDN and FVKESK. The CDR3 spans 15 residues. The V gene lost 4 bases and the J gene lost 0 bases, with 10 bases spanning the gap. The CDR3 bases are TGTGCCAGCAGCCGCAGCGGACCCTCTGGAAACACCATATATTTT. It specifies CASSRSGPSGNTIYF.

V usage is TRBV10-3 and J usage is TRBJ1-1, with D perhaps matching TRBD1 (6 bases). In germline, CDR1 is ENHRY, CDR2 SYGVKD. The CDR3 runs to 15 residues. V gave up 7 bases and J gave up 2 bases, with 17 bases separating them. The CDR3 coding sequence is TGTGCCATCACCAGGCAACAGGGCATAAACACTGAAGCTTTCTTT. It encodes CAITRQQGINTEAFF.

The chain joins TRBV5-5 to TRBJ2-3; D not certain. The germline V and J ends were trimmed by 0 bases and 4 bases, with 6 bases remaining between them. The CDR3 contains 13 residues. Germline V CDR1 and CDR2: SGHKS, YYEKEE (reference sequence). This CDR3 reads CASSLESADTQYF. The CDR3 DNA sequence: TGTGCCAGCAGCTTGGAGAGCGCAGATACGCAGTATTTT.

The chain links TRBV11-3 to TRBJ1-2, with D tentatively TRBD1 (6 bases). The CDR3 length is 14 residues. Germline values: CDR1 SGHNT, CDR2 YENEEA. Deletions cut 4 bases from V and 4 bases from J, with 13 bases between. CDR3 sequence (DNA): TGTGCCAGCAGCTCCCGACAGGTTCCCTATGGCTACACCTTC. It codes for CASSSRQVPYGYTF.

The rearrangement links TRBV27 to TRBJ1-5; no reliable D call. Per the germline V gene, CDR1 is MNHEY and CDR2 is SMNVEV (reference sequence). The CDR3 is 14 residues long. Between the trimmed V and J ends, which lost 6 bases and 0 bases, there was a span of 9 bases. CDR3 residues: CASSPGDSNQPQHF. As DNA, the CDR3 is TGTGCCAGCAGCCCCGGGGATAGCAATCAGCCCCAGCATTTT.

J is TRBJ1-4 and V is TRBV19, with D tentatively TRBD1 (6 bases). Trimming stripped 8 bases from V and 7 bases from J, with 17 bases between. Germline loops: CDR1 LNHDA, CDR2 SQIVND (reference sequence). CDR3 length: 14 residues. The CDR3 sequence is CASAQQGTGEKLFF. Here the CDR3 DNA reads TGTGCCAGTGCCCAACAGGGCACGGGTGAAAAACTGTTTTTT.

This chain uses TRBV19 with TRBJ1-6; TRBD1 agrees at 7 bases. The CDR3 runs to 14 residues. The junction had 5 bases not matched to a gene; V was cut back by 7 bases and J by 5 bases. Looked up from germline, CDR1 is LNHDA and CDR2 is SQIVND (reference sequence). As DNA, the CDR3 is TGTGCCAGTACCACAGGGGCAGATAATTCACCCCTCCACTTT. It translates to CASTTGADNSPLHF.

This rearrangement joins TRBV7-8 to TRBJ2-7; TRBD1 agrees at 9 bases. Germline CDR1 reads SGHVS; CDR2 reads FQNEAQ. This CDR3 has 15 amino acids. After removal of 5 bases from V and 1 base from J, the junction contained 6 bases not matched to a gene. The CDR3 here is CASSPGQGSSYEQYF. The CDR3 DNA reads as TGTGCCAGCAGCCCGGGACAGGGCTCATCCTACGAGCAGTACTTC. Full variable domain (rest looked up from reference TRBV7-8 and TRBJ2-7): GAGVSQSPRYKVAKRGQDVALRCDPISGHVSLFWYQQALGQGPEFLTYFQNEAQLDKSGLPSDRFFAERPEGSVSTLKIQRTQQEDSAVYLCASSPGQGSSYEQYFGPGTRLTVT.

The V gene is TRBV5-5, the J gene TRBJ2-5; unclear D gene. CDR1 is SGHKS and CDR2 is YYEKEE in the germline V gene (reference sequence). V was cut by 0 bases and J by 2 bases, with 8 bases left in between. The CDR3 is 14 amino acids. CDR3 residues: CASSLVAVQETQYF. For the CDR3, the DNA is TGTGCCAGCAGCTTGGTTGCAGTTCAAGAGACCCAGTACTTC. Looking up the rest from reference TRBV5-5 and TRBJ2-5 gives the full variable domain: DAGVTQSPTHLIKTRGQQVTLRCSPISGHKSVSWYQQVLGQGPQFIFQYYEKEERGRGNFPDRFSARQFPNYSSELNVNALLLGDSALYLCASSLVAVQETQYFGPGTRLLVL.

The rearrangement uses TRBV24-1 and TRBJ1-4; 9 nucleotides match TRBD1. V shed 6 bases, J shed 6 bases, and the junction held 4 bases outside the gene matches. This CDR3 spans 14 amino acids. Germline CDR1 and CDR2: KGHDR and SFDVKD. The CDR3 is CATSTGGADEKLFF. For the CDR3, the DNA is TGTGCCACCAGTACAGGGGGCGCGGATGAAAAACTGTTTTTT.